The next 12 T cell receptor beta chains were all read from a single sample in a study of T cells in Graves' hyperthyroidism and ophthalmopathy. TCR beta CDR3 sequences were amplified from RNA transcripts. The HTBI set primed first-round TCR CDR3 RT-PCR. In TCRdb, the multiplex PCR reads were re-called with MiXCR into one record per CDR3 protein. Found here are a few hundred thousand distinct CDR3 sequences, less than 20% of them singletons; the top ten hold around 7.5%. Input material: blood. All receptors derive from a woman aged 25 to 45 with Graves' hyperthyroidism.

The chain is built from TRBV19 and TRBJ2-3; 11 bases match TRBD2. The CDR3 totals 17 residues. The ends lost 3 bases at V and 4 bases at J; junction bases unmatched: 9. Germline CDR1 reads LNHDA; CDR2 reads SQIVND (reference sequence). DNA for the CDR3: TGTGCCAGTAGTATTGGTCTTACTAGCGGGAGTGCAGATACGCAGTATTTT. It yields the protein CASSIGLTSGSADTQYF.

The CDR3 DNA reads as TGTGCCAGCAGTGAGAACGGCGGGAGCGGCACAGATACGCAGTATTTT. Protein product: CASSENGGSGTDTQYF. The chain joins TRBV6-1 to TRBJ2-3; 7 bases map to TRBD2. Trimming removed 3 bases from V and 1 base from J; junction bases left unmatched: 7. Germline CDR1 and CDR2: MNHNS and SASEGT. The CDR3 is made up of 16 amino acids.

The chain links TRBV12-3 or TRBV12-4 to TRBJ2-7; TRBD1 matches 10 bases. V lost 8 bases to trimming and J lost 3 bases; unmatched junction nucleotides: 7. This CDR3 is 14 amino acids long. The CDR3 loop reads CASRETGGDYEQYF. The CDR3 DNA follows: TGTGCCAGCCGTGAGACAGGGGGCGACTACGAGCAGTACTTC.

The CDR3 DNA reads TGTGCCACCAGCAGAGTAACGGGGGCCACTCAGCCCCAGCATTTT. This encodes CATSRVTGATQPQHF. This chain uses TRBV15 with TRBJ1-5, with D possibly matching TRBD1 (6 bases). Trimming cost V 1 base and J 6 bases, with 13 bases left between them. The CDR3 contains 15 residues. In germline, CDR1 is LNHNV, CDR2 YYDKDF (reference sequence).

The chain uses TRBV29-1 and TRBJ2-7; TRBD1 agrees at 7 bases. The CDR3 length is 13 residues. Germline V gives CDR1 SQVTM, CDR2 ANQGSEA. V lost 0 bases and J lost 5; bases outside the gene matches: 4. This CDR3 reads CSVEEQGINEQYF. CDR3 in DNA: TGCAGCGTTGAAGAACAGGGGATCAACGAGCAGTACTTC.

The sample holds a few counts of this clonotype. The chain employs TRBV30 and TRBJ1-6, with TRBD1 matching over 7 bases. This CDR3 spans 13 amino acids. Trimming removed 3 bases from V and 9 bases from J; junction bases left unmatched: 5. Germline V gene data show CDR1 as GTSNPN and CDR2 as SVGIG (reference sequence). In nucleotides, the CDR3 is TGTGCCTGGAGGACAGGGTTAGGTTCACCCCTCCACTTT. Its protein is CAWRTGLGSPLHF.

J is TRBJ2-7 and V is TRBV19, with TRBD1 matching 11 bases. V was pared by 4 bases and J by 4 bases, with 12 bases of the junction left unmatched. Germline loops: CDR1 LNHDA, CDR2 SQIVND (reference sequence). The CDR3 extends over 17 amino acids. Here the CDR3 reads CASSTTDRDRGKYEQYF. The DNA of the CDR3 is TGTGCCAGTAGTACGACCGACCGGGACAGGGGGAAGTACGAGCAGTACTTC.

The genes are TRBV7-9 and TRBJ2-5; 12 bases match TRBD2. CDR1 is SEHNR and CDR2 is FQNEAQ in the germline V gene (reference sequence). V gave up 11 bases and J gave up 4 bases; unmatched junction bases: 8. CDR3 size: 14 residues. The CDR3 DNA reads as TGTGCCTCTAGCGGGAGGGAACTATCAGAGACCCAGTACTTC. Protein sequence: CASSGRELSETQYF.

For this clonotype: In this CDR3 the conserved last residue, phenylalanine or tryptophan, is missing, so a read error is likely. The gene calls are TRBV27 and TRBJ2-7, with 9 bases matching TRBD1. Germline V gene sequence: CDR1 MNHEY, CDR2 SMNVEV (reference sequence). The length of the CDR3 is 15 residues. The V segment lost 6 bases and the J segment 3 bases; nucleotides outside the gene matches: 9. The CDR3 nucleotides read TGTGCCAGCAGACTAGGGACAGGGACGATCTACGAGCAGTACTCC. Amino acids: CASRLGTGTIYEQYS.

The table lists this clonotype with many counts. The chain has TRBV20-1 and TRBJ2-7, with unresolved D. CDR3 length: 12 amino acids. Trimming took off 0 bases at V and 3 bases at J, with 6 bases between the two ends. Germline CDR1 and CDR2: DFQATT and SNEGSKA (reference sequence). CDR3: CSARDARYEQYF. CDR3 bases: TGCAGTGCTAGAGATGCTCGCTACGAGCAGTACTTC.

This clonotype appeared many times. This chain links TRBV12-3 or TRBV12-4 with TRBJ2-3; 9 nucleotides match TRBD1. The CDR3 totals 17 residues. The junction had 10 bases not matched to a gene; V was cut back by 6 bases and J by 0 bases. The CDR3: CASREPYRGPSTDTQYF. The CDR3 nucleotides read TGTGCCAGCAGAGAACCCTACAGGGGGCCAAGCACAGATACGCAGTATTTT.

This chain links TRBV29-1 with TRBJ2-1; TRBD1 is a possible D gene (6 bases). V was pared by 6 bases and J by 9 bases, with 12 bases between. The CDR3 is made up of 11 amino acids. From germline, CDR1 is SQVTM and CDR2 ANQGSEA. CDR3 residues: CSVTTRGEQFF. The CDR3 nucleotides read TGCAGCGTGACCACCAGGGGTGAGCAGTTCTTC.